The 3 T cell receptor beta chains below come from one sample, sequenced in a study of blood T cells in healthy people across ages. With a J-beta primer mix and a sample-barcoded 5' primer, a second PCR ran roughly 6 to 11 cycles. One entry per CDR3 protein results from TCRdb running MiXCR on the 5' RACE reads. The data hold some 780,000 distinct CDR3 sequences, with roughly three fifths observed a single time. The sequenced sample was blood. The source of these receptors is a man aged 35-49 years in good health.

The chain uses TRBV10-3 and TRBJ1-4; the match to TRBD1 covers 10 bases. J lost 4 bases, V lost 3 bases, and 5 bases had no gene match. The CDR3 contains 16 residues. CDR1 is ENHRY and CDR2 is SYGVKD in the germline V gene. CDR3 loop: CAISDRDRGGNEKLFF. The DNA for the CDR3 is TGTGCCATCAGTGACCGGGACAGGGGAGGTAATGAAAAACTGTTTTTT.

For this clonotype: A read error may produce the germline difference seen at one junction end. The rearrangement links TRBV28 to TRBJ2-7; 8 bases fit TRBD1. From germline, CDR1 is MDHEN and CDR2 SYDVKM. The CDR3 extends over 15 amino acids. Here the CDR3 reads CAGSLAQGAGYEQYF. In DNA form, the CDR3 reads TGTGCCGGCAGTTTAGCTCAGGGGGCTGGCTACGAGCAGTACTTC. Full variable domain (outside the CDR3, taken from reference TRBV28 and TRBJ2-7): DVKVTQSSRYLVKRTGEKVFLECVQDMDHENMFWYRQDPGLGLRLIYFSYDVKMKEKGDIPEGYSVSREKKERFSLILESASTNQTSMYLCAGSLAQGAGYEQYFGPGTRLTVT.

This clonotype was observed many times. The chain links TRBV5-1 to TRBJ2-6; no firm D call. With 4 bases removed from V and 2 bases from J, the gap between germline ends came to 13 bases. The CDR3 consists of 16 residues. CDR1 is SGHRS, CDR2 YFSETQ, per germline. For the CDR3, the DNA is TGCGCCAGCAGCCCACTTGATGATCCTGGGGCCAACGTCCTGACTTTC. Its protein product is CASSPLDDPGANVLTF.